This T cell receptor (beta chain) was captured in a study of cytomegalovirus exposure and HLA in healthy donors. Study-level points and caveats: According to reports, the classifier identified cytomegalovirus status with high specificity and sensitivity. In a later analysis, HLA-associated TCR beta chains were more clonally expanded than equally common others.

The donors comprised healthy bone marrow donors. 60 Vbeta and 13 Jbeta primers were used in PCR. This table comes from immunoSEQ multiplex PCR, and its TCRdb copy is limited to in-frame clones, with some not included. The sample shows 100,000 to 150,000 clones, roughly 78% of them seen only once. For this clone: The antigen remains unidentified.

The CDR3 spans 14 residues. CDR1 is SGHAT, CDR2 FQNNGV, per germline. V dropped 5 bases and J dropped 13; count of bases not matched to a gene: 14. The specimen was PBMCs. The rearrangement uses TRBV11-2 and TRBJ1-2; 9 nucleotides align to TRBD1. The sequence was collected from a man younger than 40 in good health and CMV-seronegative. This chain's CDR3 is CASSEERGTGTGTF. In DNA, the CDR3 is TGTGCCAGCAGCGAAGAGAGGGGGACAGGGACCGGCACCTTC.